Below are 17 T cell receptor beta chains sequenced from a single sample in a study of regulatory T cells in long-lasting Graves disease. Construction of TCR beta libraries relied on iRepertoire HTBI primers and on Arm-PCR targeting CDR3 regions. TCRdb reanalysed the multiplex PCR reads using MiXCR and keeps one entry per CDR3 protein. This sample carries some 500,000 distinct CDR3 sequences, approximately 13% of them seen once, and the ten largest clones take about 10%. Time point described: newly diagnosed GD, antithyroid drugs for less than 3 months. The TCR library was made from RNA that had been extracted from PBMCs in TRIzol. The same specimen was also included in a second study, on T cells in Graves' hyperthyroidism and ophthalmopathy.

The sample was peripheral blood mononuclear cells (PBMCs), taken at new diagnosis, from a patient treated with antithyroid drugs. Source of these receptors: a man aged 25 to 40 with Graves disease.

V gene TRBV6-1 combines with J gene TRBJ1-6; 7 bases fit TRBD1. This CDR3 has 13 amino acids. Germline CDR1 MNHNS, CDR2 SASEGT. V dropped 8 bases and J dropped 5; count of bases not matched to a gene: 3. CDR3 residues: CASSGTDNSPLHF. The CDR3 region has the DNA TGTGCCAGCTCCGGGACAGATAATTCACCCCTCCACTTT.

This clonotype was observed a handful of times. The rearrangement links TRBV5-1 to TRBJ2-5; 9 bases map to TRBD2. The CDR3 consists of 15 residues. Unmatched junction bases numbered 6, after V lost 4 bases and J lost 2 bases. CDR1 and CDR2 from the germline V gene are SGHRS and YFSETQ. The CDR3 protein is CASSLGTSRQETQYF. CDR3 nucleotides: TGCGCCAGCAGCCTCGGGACTAGCAGACAAGAGACCCAGTACTTC.

This clonotype was counted at least ten times. This chain uses TRBV5-5 with TRBJ2-5; 8 bases agree with TRBD1. Germline loops: CDR1 SGHKS, CDR2 YYEKEE (reference sequence). The CDR3 contains 16 residues. V trimming: 0 bases; J trimming: 5 bases; junction bases outside the gene matches: 9. Here the CDR3 reads CASSLVGQGRGETQYF. The DNA for the CDR3 is TGTGCCAGCAGCTTGGTAGGACAGGGAAGGGGGGAGACCCAGTACTTC.

This clonotype was counted between two and nine times. V usage is TRBV20-1 and J usage is TRBJ2-1; 7 bases line up with TRBD2. CDR1 and CDR2 from the germline V gene are DFQATT and SNEGSKA (reference sequence). V shed 1 base, J shed 6 bases, and the junction held 0 bases outside the gene matches. The length of the CDR3 is 12 residues. CDR3 sequence reads: CSARAGGNEQFF. The CDR3, as DNA: TGCAGTGCTAGAGCGGGGGGCAATGAGCAGTTCTTC.

A word on this clonotype: This may be a read error, as it is one base from a much larger clone. The CDR3 carries no conserved terminal phenylalanine or tryptophan, so it likely arises from a read error. The gene calls are TRBV12-3 or TRBV12-4 and TRBJ2-7; 8 bases line up with TRBD1. This CDR3 comprises 11 residues. Germline trimming cut 5 bases from V and 6 bases from J; bases unmatched to any gene: 0. The CDR3 DNA is TGTGCCAGCAGTCAGGGGGCCGAGCAGTACTGC. It translates to CASSQGAEQYC.

This clonotype was seen a handful of times. The CDR3 region is CAWDQLAGNEQFF. As DNA, the CDR3 is TGTGCCTGGGACCAGCTAGCGGGGAATGAGCAGTTCTTC. This rearrangement joins TRBV30 to TRBJ2-1; 9 nucleotides line up with TRBD2. This CDR3 spans 13 amino acids. The ends lost 5 bases at V and 7 bases at J; junction bases unmatched: 6. Germline V gives CDR1 GTSNPN, CDR2 SVGIG (reference sequence). Using reference TRBV30 and TRBJ2-1 for the parts outside the CDR3, the full variable domain is SQTIHQWPATLVQPVGSPLSLECTVEGTSNPNLYWYRQAAGRGLQLLFYSVGIGQISSEVPQNLSASRPQDRQFILSSKKLLLSDSGFYLCAWDQLAGNEQFFGPGTRLTVL.

The rearrangement uses TRBV11-2 and TRBJ2-5, with 14 bases fitting TRBD2. Germline trimming cut 6 bases from V and 0 bases from J; bases unmatched to any gene: 6. CDR1 is SGHAT, CDR2 FQNNGV, per germline. This CDR3 is built from 17 residues. The CDR3 is CASSKGLAGVYQETQYF. CDR3 bases: TGTGCCAGCAGTAAGGGACTAGCGGGAGTGTACCAAGAGACCCAGTACTTC.

J is TRBJ2-7 and V is TRBV29-1; no clear D gene. Germline CDR1 SQVTM, CDR2 ANQGSEA. V lost 1 base to trimming and J lost 0 bases, with 13 bases between them. CDR3 length equals 15 residues. The CDR3 DNA reads as TGCAGCGTTGAAGGAGTAGGCGGCAGCTCCTACGAGCAGTACTTC. It is translated as CSVEGVGGSSYEQYF.

This clonotype was detected a few times. J is TRBJ2-5 and V is TRBV10-3; D gene unclear. With 4 bases removed from V and 3 bases from J, the gap between germline ends came to 15 bases. Germline V lookup: CDR1 ENHRY, CDR2 SYGVKD. CDR3 length equals 15 residues. The CDR3 loop reads CAISASLTDEETQYF. In DNA form, the CDR3 reads TGTGCCATCAGTGCTTCTCTAACAGACGAAGAGACCCAGTACTTC.

The chain combines TRBV18 with TRBJ2-3; D remains ambiguous. Trimming shortened V by 0 bases and J by 5 bases, and 6 bases separated the two germline ends. CDR1 and CDR2 (germline): KGHSH, LQKENI. The CDR3 consists of 13 residues. The CDR3 is CASSPPSEDTQYF. Here the CDR3 DNA reads TGTGCCAGCTCACCACCGAGTGAAGATACGCAGTATTTT.

This clonotype occurred a few times. The gene calls are TRBV27 and TRBJ2-3, with D possibly being TRBD1 (5 bases). The CDR3 extends over 13 amino acids. Trimming cost V 8 bases and J 4 bases, with 13 bases left between them. CDR1 MNHEY and CDR2 SMNVEV come from the germline V gene (reference sequence). The CDR3 sequence is CASAWGRADTQYF. As DNA, the CDR3 is TGTGCCAGCGCCTGGGGCCGGGCAGATACGCAGTATTTT.

This clonotype was counted many times. V and J are TRBV6-2 or TRBV6-3 and TRBJ1-1; D gene ambiguous. From germline, CDR1 is MNHEY and CDR2 SVGEGT. The CDR3 has 11 residues. V lost 8 bases, J lost 6 bases, and 10 bases lay in between. CDR3 amino acids: CASSDAAEAFF. CDR3 coding DNA: TGTGCCAGCTCCGATGCGGCTGAAGCTTTCTTT.

The J gene is TRBJ1-5, the V gene TRBV5-6, with 8 bases aligning to TRBD1. CDR3 length equals 14 residues. CDR1 is SGHDT, CDR2 YYEEEE, per germline. V shed 4 bases, J shed 6 bases, and the junction held 6 bases outside the gene matches. This CDR3 reads CASSERTGSQPQHF. The CDR3 DNA sequence: TGTGCCAGCAGCGAGAGGACAGGGAGTCAGCCCCAGCATTTT.

This clonotype was detected ten times or more. The chain links TRBV6-1 to TRBJ2-5, with 7 bases aligning to TRBD1. Germline values: CDR1 MNHNS, CDR2 SASEGT. The CDR3 is 13 amino acids. The junction had 6 bases not matched to a gene; V was cut back by 7 bases and J by 4 bases. The CDR3 protein is CASTRQGRETQYF. The DNA of the CDR3 is TGTGCCAGCACTAGACAGGGTAGAGAGACCCAGTACTTC.

This clonotype was seen many times. The chain joins TRBV11-2 to TRBJ2-1; 7 positions agree with TRBD1. Germline V gene sequence: CDR1 SGHAT, CDR2 FQNNGV. Unmatched junction bases numbered 7, after V lost 2 bases and J lost 6 bases. The length of the CDR3 is 15 residues. CDR3 nucleotides: TGTGCCAGCAGCTTACAAGGGGGCAGGGGCAATGAGCAGTTCTTC. Translation gives CASSLQGGRGNEQFF.

This clonotype was counted ten times or more. The chain has TRBV30 and TRBJ2-1, with D unclear. V lost 3 bases, J lost 3 bases, and 12 bases lay in between. Germline loops: CDR1 GTSNPN, CDR2 SVGIG (reference sequence). The length of the CDR3 is 14 residues. The DNA for the CDR3 is TGTGCCTGGAGCCCACTGGCGGACTACAATGAGCAGTTCTTC. Translated, it gives CAWSPLADYNEQFF.

In this sample, this clonotype turned up a few times. The chain is built from TRBV5-4 and TRBJ2-7, with D possibly TRBD1 on 5 matching bases. The CDR3 totals 14 residues. Trimming left V 8 bases short and J 2 bases short, with 17 bases between. In germline, CDR1 is SGHNT, CDR2 YYREEE (reference sequence). The CDR3 region has the DNA TGTGCCAGACGGGTGGGGCTTACTGCCTACGAGCAGTACTTC. The encoded protein is CARRVGLTAYEQYF.